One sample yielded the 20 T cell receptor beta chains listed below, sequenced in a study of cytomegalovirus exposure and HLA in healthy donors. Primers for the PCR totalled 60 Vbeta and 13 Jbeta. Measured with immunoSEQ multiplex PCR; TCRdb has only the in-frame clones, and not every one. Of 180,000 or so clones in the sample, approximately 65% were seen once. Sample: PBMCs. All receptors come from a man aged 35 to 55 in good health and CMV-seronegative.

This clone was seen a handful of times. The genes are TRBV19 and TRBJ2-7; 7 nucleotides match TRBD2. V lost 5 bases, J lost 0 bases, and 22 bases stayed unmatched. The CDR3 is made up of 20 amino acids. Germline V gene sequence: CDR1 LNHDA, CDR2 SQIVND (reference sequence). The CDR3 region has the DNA TGTGCCAGTAGTCCCGCGGGTAGGCAGGAGGCTAGCGGACTCTCCTACGAGCAGTACTTC. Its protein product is CASSPAGRQEASGLSYEQYF.

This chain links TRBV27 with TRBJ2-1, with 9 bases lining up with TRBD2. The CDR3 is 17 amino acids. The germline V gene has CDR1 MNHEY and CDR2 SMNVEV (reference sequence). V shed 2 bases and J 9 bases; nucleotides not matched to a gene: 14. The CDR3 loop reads CASSLNGGGVDGAEQFF. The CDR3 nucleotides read TGTGCCAGCAGTTTAAACGGCGGGGGGGTTGATGGTGCTGAGCAGTTCTTC.

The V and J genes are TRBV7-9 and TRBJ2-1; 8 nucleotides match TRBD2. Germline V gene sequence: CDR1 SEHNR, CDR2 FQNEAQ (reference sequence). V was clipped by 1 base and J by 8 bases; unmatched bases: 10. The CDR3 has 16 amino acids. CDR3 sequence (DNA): TGTGCCAGCAGCTTAGATCCCGGGACTAGATCTTATGAGCAGTTCTTC. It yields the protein CASSLDPGTRSYEQFF.

Written as DNA, the CDR3 is TGTGCCAGCAGCGTTGGCGGGAACAATGAGCAGTTCTTC. Translating it yields CASSVGGNNEQFF. V is TRBV9 and J is TRBJ2-1; D possibly corresponds to TRBD2 (6 bases). The CDR3 totals 13 residues. Trimming removed 2 bases from V and 5 bases from J, with 8 bases in between. CDR1 and CDR2 from the germline V gene are SGDLS and YYNGEE.

CDR3 nucleotide sequence: TGTGCCAGCAGTCACGGACGGGACAGGGTGATGAACACTGAAGCTTTCTTT. It encodes CASSHGRDRVMNTEAFF. The gene calls are TRBV7-2 and TRBJ1-1, with 9 bases aligning to TRBD1. The CDR3 contains 17 residues. Germline CDR1 reads SGHTA; CDR2 reads FQGNSA. Trimming removed 6 bases from V and 0 bases from J; junction bases left unmatched: 11.

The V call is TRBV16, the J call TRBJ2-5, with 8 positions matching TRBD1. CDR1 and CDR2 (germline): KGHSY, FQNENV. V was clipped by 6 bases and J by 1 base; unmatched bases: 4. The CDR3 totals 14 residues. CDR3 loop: CASSLGQVQETQYF. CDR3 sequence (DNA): TGTGCCAGCAGTCTGGGACAGGTCCAAGAGACCCAGTACTTC.

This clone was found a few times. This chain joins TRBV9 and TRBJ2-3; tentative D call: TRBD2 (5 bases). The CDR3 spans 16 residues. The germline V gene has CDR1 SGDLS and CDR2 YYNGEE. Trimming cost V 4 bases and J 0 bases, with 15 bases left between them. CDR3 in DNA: TGTGCCAGCAGCCTAGGACTGACGCCTAGCACAGATACGCAGTATTTT. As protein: CASSLGLTPSTDTQYF.

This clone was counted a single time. The CDR3 bases are TGCAGCGTTGAAATAAGTGTGGCAGGGGTTCCCTACGAGCAGTACTTC. Translation: CSVEISVAGVPYEQYF. This chain links TRBV29-1 with TRBJ2-7, with D tentatively TRBD1 (6 bases). Trimming shortened V by 2 bases and J by 2 bases, and 19 bases separated the two germline ends. This CDR3 has 16 amino acids. Germline V lookup: CDR1 SQVTM, CDR2 ANQGSEA.

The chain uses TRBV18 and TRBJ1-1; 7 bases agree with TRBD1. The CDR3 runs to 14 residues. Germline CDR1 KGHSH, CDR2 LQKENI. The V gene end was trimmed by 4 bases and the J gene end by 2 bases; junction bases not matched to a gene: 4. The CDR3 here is CASSQTGENTEAFF. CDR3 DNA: TGTGCCAGCTCACAAACAGGGGAAAACACTGAAGCTTTCTTT.

DNA for the CDR3: TGTGCCAGCAAAGACAGCCACCAAGGGCCCCAGCATTTT. This sequence encodes CASKDSHQGPQHF. The V call is TRBV2, the J call TRBJ1-5; D may be TRBD1 (5 bases). CDR1 and CDR2 (germline): SNHLY, FYNNEI. Trimming took 7 bases from V and 9 from J, leaving 16 bases between them. CDR3 length: 13 residues.

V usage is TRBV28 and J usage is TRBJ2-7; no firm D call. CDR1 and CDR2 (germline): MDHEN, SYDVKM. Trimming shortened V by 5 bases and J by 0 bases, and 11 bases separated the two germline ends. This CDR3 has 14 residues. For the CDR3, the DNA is TGTGCCAGCAGTGGTCCGTCGAGCTCCTACGAGCAGTACTTC. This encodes CASSGPSSSYEQYF.

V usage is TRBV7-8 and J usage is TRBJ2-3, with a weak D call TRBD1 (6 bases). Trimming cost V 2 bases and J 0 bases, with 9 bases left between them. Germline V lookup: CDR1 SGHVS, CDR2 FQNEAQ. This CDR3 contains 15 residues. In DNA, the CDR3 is TGTGCCAGCAGCTTAACAGGGCTTAGCACAGATACGCAGTATTTT. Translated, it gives CASSLTGLSTDTQYF.

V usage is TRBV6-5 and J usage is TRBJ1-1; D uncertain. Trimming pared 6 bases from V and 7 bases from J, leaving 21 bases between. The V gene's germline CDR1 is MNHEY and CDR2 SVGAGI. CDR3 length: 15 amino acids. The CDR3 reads CASREPSRSLDEAFF. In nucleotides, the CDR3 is TGTGCCAGCAGGGAGCCGAGTAGGAGTTTAGATGAAGCTTTCTTT.

CDR3 residues: CASSLYRGIPYEQYF. CDR3 DNA: TGCGCCAGCAGCTTGTACCGGGGGATCCCCTACGAGCAGTACTTC. V usage is TRBV5-1 and J usage is TRBJ2-7; D possibly corresponds to TRBD2 (6 bases). The germline V gene has CDR1 SGHRS and CDR2 YFSETQ. The CDR3 runs 15 residues. V gave up 1 base and J gave up 2 bases, with 13 bases separating them.

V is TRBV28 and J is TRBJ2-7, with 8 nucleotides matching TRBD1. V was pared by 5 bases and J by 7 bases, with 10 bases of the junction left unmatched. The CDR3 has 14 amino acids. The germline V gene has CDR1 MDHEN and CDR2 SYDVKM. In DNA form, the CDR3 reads TGTGCCAGCAGTCTTGACAGGGGAACGGGGGAGCAGTACTTC. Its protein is CASSLDRGTGEQYF.

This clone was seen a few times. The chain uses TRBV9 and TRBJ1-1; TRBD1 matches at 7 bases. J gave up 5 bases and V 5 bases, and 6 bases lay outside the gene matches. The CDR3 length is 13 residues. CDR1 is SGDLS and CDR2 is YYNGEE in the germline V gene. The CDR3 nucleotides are TGTGCCAGCAGAGCGACACAGGGGACTGAAGCTTTCTTT. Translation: CASRATQGTEAFF.

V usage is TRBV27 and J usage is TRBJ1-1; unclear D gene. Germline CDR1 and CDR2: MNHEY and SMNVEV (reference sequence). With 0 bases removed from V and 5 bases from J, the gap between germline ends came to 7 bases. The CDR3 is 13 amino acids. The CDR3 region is CASSLSPGTEAFF. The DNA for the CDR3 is TGTGCCAGCAGTTTATCCCCGGGGACTGAAGCTTTCTTT.

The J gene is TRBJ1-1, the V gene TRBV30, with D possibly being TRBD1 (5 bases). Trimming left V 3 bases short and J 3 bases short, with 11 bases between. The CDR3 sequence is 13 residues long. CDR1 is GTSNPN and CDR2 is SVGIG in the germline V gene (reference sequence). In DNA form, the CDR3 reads TGTGCCTGGAGGGGCGGGGCACACACTGAAGCTTTCTTT. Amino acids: CAWRGGAHTEAFF.

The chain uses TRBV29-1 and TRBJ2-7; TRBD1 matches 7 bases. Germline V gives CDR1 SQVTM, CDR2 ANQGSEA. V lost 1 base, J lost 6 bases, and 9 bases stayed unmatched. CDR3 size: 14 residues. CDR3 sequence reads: CSVEVRGQSGEQYF. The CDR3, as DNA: TGCAGCGTTGAAGTTAGGGGACAGTCTGGCGAGCAGTACTTC.

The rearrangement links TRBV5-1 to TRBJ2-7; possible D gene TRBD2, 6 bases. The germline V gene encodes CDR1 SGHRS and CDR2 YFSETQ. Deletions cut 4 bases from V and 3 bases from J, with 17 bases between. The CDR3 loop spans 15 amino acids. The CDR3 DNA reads TGCGCCAGCAGCCTCGACGGGACTTCCTTCTACGAGCAGTACTTC. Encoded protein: CASSLDGTSFYEQYF. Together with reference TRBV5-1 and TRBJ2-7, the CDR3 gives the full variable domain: KAGVTQTPRYLIKTRGQQVTLSCSPISGHRSVSWYQQTPGQGLQFLFEYFSETQRNKGNFPGRFSGRQFSNSRSEMNVSTLELGDSALYLCASSLDGTSFYEQYFGPGTRLTVT.